This T cell receptor (beta chain) was documented in a study of T cell responses to AZD1222 COVID-19 vaccine. The data were produced by immunoSEQ multiplex PCR, yet TCRdb's version contains in-frame clones alone and is incomplete. The repertoire has about 110,000 clones, about 88% of them found once; the top ten carry approximately 17%. Concerning this clone itself: Antigen: not known.

Trimming shortened V by 2 bases and J by 1 base, and 8 bases separated the two germline ends. From germline, CDR1 is MDHEN and CDR2 SYDVKM. The CDR3 has 14 residues. Study results and limitations: Just a handful of AZD1222 recipients were seropositive at baseline. Elevations in Spike-specific TCR breadth and depth followed administration of two AZD1222 doses. Reportedly, nearly half the spike-specific TCRs target unmutated variant regions.

The chain has TRBV28 and TRBJ1-1, with a weak D call TRBD1 (5 bases). This specimen was peripheral blood, taken on day 0 of AZD1222 vaccination. This receptor was taken from an adult in good health. CDR3 loop: CASSLPQGNTEAFF. CDR3 coding DNA: TGTGCCAGCAGTTTACCCCAGGGGAACACTGAAGCTTTCTTT.